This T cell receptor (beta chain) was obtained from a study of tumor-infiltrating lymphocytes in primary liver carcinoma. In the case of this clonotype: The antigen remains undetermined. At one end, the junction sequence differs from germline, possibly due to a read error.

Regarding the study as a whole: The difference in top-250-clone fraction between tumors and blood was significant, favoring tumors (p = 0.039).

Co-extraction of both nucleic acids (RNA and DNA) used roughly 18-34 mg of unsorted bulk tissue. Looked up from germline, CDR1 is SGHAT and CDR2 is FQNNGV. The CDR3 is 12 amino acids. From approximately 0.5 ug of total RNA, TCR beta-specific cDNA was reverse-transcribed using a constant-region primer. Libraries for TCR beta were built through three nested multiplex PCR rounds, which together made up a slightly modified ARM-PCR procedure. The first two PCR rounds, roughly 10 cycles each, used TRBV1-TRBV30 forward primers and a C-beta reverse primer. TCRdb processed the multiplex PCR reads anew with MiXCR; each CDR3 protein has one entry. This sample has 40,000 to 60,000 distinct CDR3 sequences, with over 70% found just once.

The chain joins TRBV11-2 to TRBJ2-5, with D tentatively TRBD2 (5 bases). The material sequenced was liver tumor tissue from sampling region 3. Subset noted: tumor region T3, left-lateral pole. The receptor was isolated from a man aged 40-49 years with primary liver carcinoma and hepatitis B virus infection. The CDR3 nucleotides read TGTGCCAACAGCTCGGAGGAAAGGGCCCAGTACTTC. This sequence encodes CANSSEERAQYF.